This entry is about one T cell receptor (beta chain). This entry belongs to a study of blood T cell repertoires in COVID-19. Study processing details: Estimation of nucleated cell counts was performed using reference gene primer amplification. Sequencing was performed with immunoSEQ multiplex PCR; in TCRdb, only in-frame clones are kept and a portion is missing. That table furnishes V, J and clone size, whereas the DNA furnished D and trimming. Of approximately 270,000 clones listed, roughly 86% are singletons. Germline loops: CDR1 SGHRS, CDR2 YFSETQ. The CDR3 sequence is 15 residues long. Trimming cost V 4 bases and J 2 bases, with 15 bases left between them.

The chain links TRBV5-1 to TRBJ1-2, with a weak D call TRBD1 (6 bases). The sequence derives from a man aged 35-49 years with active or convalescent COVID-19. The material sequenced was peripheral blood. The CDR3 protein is CASSEQGGTNYGYTF. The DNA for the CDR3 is TGCGCCAGCAGCGAACAGGGAGGGACGAACTATGGCTACACCTTC.